This T cell receptor (beta chain) was recovered during a study of blood T cell repertoires in COVID-19. Turning to the study itself: The origin of the acute and convalescent COVID-19 samples was the United States, Italy and Spain. PBMCs, B-cell-depleted T cells, or T cells provided the cDNA or gDNA that made up the material.

As processed by the authors: Estimation of nucleated cell counts was performed using reference gene primer amplification. Profiled with immunoSEQ multiplex PCR; TCRdb holds only in-frame clones, not every one. That table is the source of V, J and clone size, and D and trimming were worked out from the DNA. This sample yields 110,000 to 150,000 clones, of which 65% to 90% are seen a single time; roughly a tenth belongs to the top ten. V shed 1 base and J shed 0 bases, with 15 bases lying between them. Germline lookup yields CDR1 SEHNR and CDR2 FQNEAQ (reference sequence). This CDR3 has 17 amino acids.

Sequencing was done on a sample of peripheral blood. The origin of this receptor is a man between 60 and 75 years old with active or convalescent COVID-19. The gene calls are TRBV7-9 and TRBJ1-2; the D is unclear. The CDR3 here is CASSLESLRAANYGYTF. The CDR3 DNA sequence: TGTGCCAGCAGCTTAGAGAGTCTGAGGGCAGCTAACTATGGCTACACCTTC.